This T cell receptor (beta chain) emerged from a study of T-cell memory formation after mild COVID-19. Regarding the study as a whole: Cross-reactive memory appears to have joined, as suggested by some responding clones showing up in pre-infection memory.

The germline V gene encodes CDR1 SGHTA and CDR2 FQGNSA. V was shortened by 1 base and J by 5 bases, with 6 bases between the two germline ends. This CDR3 spans 13 amino acids. A few counts support this clonotype. As yet, its antigen is unknown. From the 5' RACE reads, TCRdb called clonotypes with MiXCR, one entry per CDR3 protein. The sample holds 300,000 or so distinct CDR3 sequences; about 16% are singletons and the top ten take more than 20%. The source material was PBMCs or a T cell subset sorted from them (not recorded which). The source of this sequence is a man aged 18 to 29 who had mild COVID-19 (a few samples of this study predate the infection). Cell type and time point are not known. The chain is built from TRBV7-2 and TRBJ1-5; no clear D gene. The CDR3, as DNA: TGTGCCAGCAGCTTAGGGATCTATCAGCCCCAGCATTTT. Residues: CASSLGIYQPQHF. Complete variable domain (other parts from reference TRBV7-2 and TRBJ1-5): GAGVSQSPSNKVTEKGKDVELRCDPISGHTALYWYRQSLGQGLEFLIYFQGNSAPDKSGLPSDRFSAERTGGSVSTLTIQRTQQEDSAVYLCASSLGIYQPQHFGDGTRLSIL.